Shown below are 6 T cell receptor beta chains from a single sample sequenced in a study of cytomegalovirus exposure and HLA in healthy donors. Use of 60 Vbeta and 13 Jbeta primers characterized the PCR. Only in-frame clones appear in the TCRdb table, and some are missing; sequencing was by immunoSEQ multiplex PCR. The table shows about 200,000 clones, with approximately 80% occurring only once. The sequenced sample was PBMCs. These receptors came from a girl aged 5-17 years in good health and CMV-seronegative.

The CDR3 region is CASSNQGPGTGSGMEPQHF. In DNA form, the CDR3 reads TGTGCCAGCAGCAACCAGGGGCCCGGGACAGGCTCGGGCATGGAGCCCCAGCATTTT. V gene TRBV21-1 combines with J gene TRBJ1-5; the D call of TRBD1 is as the table states it, not checked on the DNA. TRBV21-1 is given as a pseudogene. This CDR3 is built from 19 residues.

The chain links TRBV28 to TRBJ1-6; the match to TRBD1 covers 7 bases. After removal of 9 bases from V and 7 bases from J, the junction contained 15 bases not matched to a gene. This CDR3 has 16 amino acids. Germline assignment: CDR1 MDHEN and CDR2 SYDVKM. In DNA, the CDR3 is TGTGCCAGTTACCCCCATAGAACAGGGGAGAATTCACCCCTCCACTTT. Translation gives CASYPHRTGENSPLHF.

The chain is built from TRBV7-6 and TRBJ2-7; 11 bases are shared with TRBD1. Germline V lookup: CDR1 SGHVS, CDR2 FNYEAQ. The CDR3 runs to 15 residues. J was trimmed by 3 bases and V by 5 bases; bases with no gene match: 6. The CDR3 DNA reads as TGTGCCAGCAGCCGGGACAGGGGGTCTGGCTACGAGCAGTACTTC. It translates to CASSRDRGSGYEQYF.

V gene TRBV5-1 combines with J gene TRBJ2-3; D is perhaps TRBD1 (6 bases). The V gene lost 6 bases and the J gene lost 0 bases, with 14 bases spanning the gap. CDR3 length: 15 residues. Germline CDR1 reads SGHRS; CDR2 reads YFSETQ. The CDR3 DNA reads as TGCGCCAGCAATCCGCAGGGGATAAGCACAGATACGCAGTATTTT. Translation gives CASNPQGISTDTQYF.

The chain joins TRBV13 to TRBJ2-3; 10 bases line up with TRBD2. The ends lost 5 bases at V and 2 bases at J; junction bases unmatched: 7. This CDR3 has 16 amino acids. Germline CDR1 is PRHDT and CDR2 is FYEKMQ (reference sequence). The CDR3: CASSSLLAGSTDTQYF. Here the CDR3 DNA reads TGTGCCAGCAGCAGTCTACTAGCGGGGTCCACAGATACGCAGTATTTT. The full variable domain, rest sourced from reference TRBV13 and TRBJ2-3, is AAGVIQSPRHLIKEKRETATLKCYPIPRHDTVYWYQQGPGQDPQFLISFYEKMQSDKGSIPDRFSAQQFSDYHSELNMSSLELGDSALYFCASSSLLAGSTDTQYFGPGTRLTVL.

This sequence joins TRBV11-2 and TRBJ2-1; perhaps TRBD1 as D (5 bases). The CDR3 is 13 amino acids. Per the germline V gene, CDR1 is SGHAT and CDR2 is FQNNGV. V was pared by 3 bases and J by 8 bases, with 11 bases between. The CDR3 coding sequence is TGTGCCAGCAGCTTGGGCAGGGCTGATGAGCAGTTCTTC. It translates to CASSLGRADEQFF.